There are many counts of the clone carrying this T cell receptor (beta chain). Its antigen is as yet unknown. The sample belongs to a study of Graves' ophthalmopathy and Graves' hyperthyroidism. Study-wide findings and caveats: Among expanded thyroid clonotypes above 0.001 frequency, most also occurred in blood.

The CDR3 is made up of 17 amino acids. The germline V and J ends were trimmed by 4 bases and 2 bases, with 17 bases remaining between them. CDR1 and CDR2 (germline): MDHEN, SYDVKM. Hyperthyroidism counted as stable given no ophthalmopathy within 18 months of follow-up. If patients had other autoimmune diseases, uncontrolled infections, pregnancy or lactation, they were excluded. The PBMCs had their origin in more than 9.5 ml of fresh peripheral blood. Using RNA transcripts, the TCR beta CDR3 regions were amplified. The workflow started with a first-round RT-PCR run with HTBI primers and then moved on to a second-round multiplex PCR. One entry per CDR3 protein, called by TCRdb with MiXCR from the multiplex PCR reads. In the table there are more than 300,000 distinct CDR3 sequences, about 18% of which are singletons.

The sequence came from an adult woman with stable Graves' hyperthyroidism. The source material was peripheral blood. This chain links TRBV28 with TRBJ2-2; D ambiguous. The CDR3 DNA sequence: TGTGCCAGCAGTTCCCCGGACCTCCATATTAACACCGGGGAGCTGTTTTTT. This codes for CASSSPDLHINTGELFF.